This record looks at one TCR beta chain sequence and its context. It lacks a known antigen. A much larger clonotype is one base distant, so this may be a read error. This record comes from a study of blood T cells in healthy people across ages (dated by TCRdb to about 2015). A note on the overall study: Template switching captured roughly one uniquely barcoded TCR beta cDNA molecule per two T cells in model experiments. Using deep sequencing normalized with unique cDNA molecular identifiers, the study measured how TCR beta repertoire diversity changes with age. Using the same blood draw, the study looked at two additional independent replicas of 1 million unique cDNA reads for two donors, one aged 18 to 30 and the other aged 80 or older. The donors were split into four age groups: young (average around 16 years), middle-aged (roughly 39), aged (roughly 68) and long-lived (more than 80). Results and caveats for the whole study, not just this receptor: The long-lived group showed more naive CD4+ T cells, fewer expanded clones and increased TCR diversity than the aged group, suggesting age selection. Estimates of total diversity from one million sequenced T cells were regarded as lower bounds and underestimates. There was a strong correlation between observed TCR beta diversity and the percentage of naive T cells measured by flow cytometry. Because profiling used bulk unsorted PBMCs, naive and antigen-experienced compartments could not be compared conclusively. Donor CMV infection status was unknown, potentially confounding age-related changes in expanded clonotypes. As age increased, observed TCR beta diversity per million T cells dropped in a roughly linear way, and a significant reduction was already evident by age approximately 40.

Systemically healthy Caucasian individuals from Russia, some 38 in total and aged about 6 to 95 years, were included as donors. Each donor gave about 9.7 milliliters of peripheral blood, drawn into EDTA-treated Vacutainer tubes. Ficoll-Paque density-gradient centrifugation was used to isolate PBMCs, with at least 6 million per sample. Total RNA, at least 6 micrograms per sample, was extracted from PBMCs with Trizol reagent. For every donor, an aliquot of PBMCs went through flow cytometry to measure the percentages of naive CD45RAhigh/CD27high T cells. Library method: 5' RACE. Instrument used: Illumina HiSeq 2500. A second PCR of roughly 6 to 12 cycles was performed with a sample-barcoded 5' primer and a J-beta primer mix. A unique molecular identifier was introduced onto each TCR beta cDNA molecule by a template-switch 5' adaptor carrying 12 random nucleotides. Each sample yielded at least 3 million CDR3-containing paired-end reads. First-strand cDNA synthesis was performed from all RNA using the Mint cDNA synthesis kit, with priming by a TRBC-specific oligonucleotide. After uracil-DNA glycosylase treatment, a first 18-cycle PCR used universal primers M1SS and BC2_uni_R on all cDNA. The study's own analysis went as follows. For normalization, 1 million high-quality reads, each with a distinct molecular identifier, were randomly selected from each sample. Instead of being binned into consensus sequences, reads with shared molecular identifiers were discarded. MiTCR, with a Q25 quality threshold and the strictest error-elimination algorithm, was used for CDR3 identification, clonotype clustering and error correction. A nonparametric unseen species model with Euler transformation was used to estimate a lower bound on total TCR beta diversity. TCRdb applied fastp at Q25 and MiXCR to the public reads, then kept only in-frame beta chains. When rows share a CDR3 protein, they turn into one entry using the most common DNA and genes. The V and J calls reflect TCRdb's pipeline rather than the authors' work. The sample profile shows about 720,000 distinct CDR3 sequences; 25% of them were found once. The ten largest clones capture approximately 4% of the sample.

The germline V gene encodes CDR1 SEHNR and CDR2 FQNEAQ (reference sequence). Trimming at the junction amounts to 1 base on V and 1 base on J, and the germline ends lie 7 bases apart. Measured from the cysteine to the phenylalanine, the CDR3 is 14 residues long. Here the CDR3 DNA is all that survives: 42 bases in frame from base 1. This same sample was also taken into another study, of T cells of mothers and their children. Per the second study: Donors were nine systemically healthy Caucasian individuals: three mothers and their six children. cDNA synthesis consumed the entire amount of extracted RNA, loaded at approximately 1.6 ug RNA in each 15 ul reaction. In the second PCR, the M1S primer added sample barcodes and 2-4 random nucleotides. Over 9.5 million TCR beta CDR3 reads were obtained for each mother, and 2.7 million or so reads were obtained for each child. In both related and unrelated pairs, thymic selection shapes the output of TCR recombination in a similar way, with inherited differences having only a minor effect. Normalized repertoire overlap was always slightly but never significantly higher in related than unrelated mother-child pairs. With a sensitivity of approximately 100 clones per million clonotypes, no persistent microchimeric T cell clones were detected. The study used deep NGS to compare TCR beta repertoires of mothers and children, seeking features distinguishing related mother-child pairs from unrelated individuals. The mean age was 40 +/- 4 years for the mothers and approximately 11 +/- 4 years for the children. After adapters were ligated using NEBNext reagents, the libraries underwent 100+100 nt paired-end sequencing on an Illumina HiSeq 2000. Mother and child libraries were prepared a month apart and sequenced in separate runs to prevent cross-contamination. Each donor had between 500,000 and 2,000,000 distinct TCR beta clonotypes identified. Naive TCR beta clonotypes were estimated from low-frequency clonotypes matched to each donor's FACS-determined naive share, without sorting.

The receptor was isolated from a boy aged 5-17 years in good health. The V gene is TRBV7-9 and the J gene is TRBJ2-5; the D segment cannot be called with confidence. Sequenced: blood. The CDR3 protein is CASSLVRTQETQYF. The nucleotide sequence reads TGTGCCAGCAGCTTAGTCCGGACCCAAGAGACCCAGTACTTC.